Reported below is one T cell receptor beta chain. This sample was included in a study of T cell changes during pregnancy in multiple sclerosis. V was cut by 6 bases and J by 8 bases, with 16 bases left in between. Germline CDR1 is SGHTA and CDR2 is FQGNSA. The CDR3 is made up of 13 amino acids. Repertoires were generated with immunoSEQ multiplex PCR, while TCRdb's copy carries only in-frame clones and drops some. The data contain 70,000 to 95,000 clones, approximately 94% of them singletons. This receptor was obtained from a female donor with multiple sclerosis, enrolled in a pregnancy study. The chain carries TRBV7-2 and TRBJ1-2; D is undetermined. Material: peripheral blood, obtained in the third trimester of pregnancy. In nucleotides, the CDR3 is TGTGCCAGCAGGTCTACAGTAGAGTTAGGCTACACCTTC. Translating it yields CASRSTVELGYTF.